This T cell receptor (beta chain) was profiled in a study of shared clonotypes between healthy human individuals. Findings and limits, study-wide: Naive CD4 clonotypes overlapped across a handful of donors at approximately 5%.

Clones were sequenced by immunoSEQ multiplex PCR, and TCRdb holds only the in-frame ones, with some missing. The repertoire has nearly 750,000 clones, roughly 72% of them found once; the top ten carry less than 2%. As regards this clone: Its matching antigen is unknown.

The CDR3 totals 16 residues. Germline V lookup: CDR1 SGHTA, CDR2 FQGNSA. Trimming shortened V by 1 base and J by 5 bases, and 15 bases separated the two germline ends. This sequence joins TRBV7-2 and TRBJ2-1; D is uncertain. The sequenced material came from memory CD4+ T cells sorted from blood. Noted subset: CD45RA-negative fraction. The clonotype originates from a young woman in good health. This chain's CDR3 is CASSLESSPPNNEQFF. For the CDR3, the DNA is TGTGCCAGCAGCTTAGAGAGTTCGCCACCTAACAATGAGCAGTTCTTC.